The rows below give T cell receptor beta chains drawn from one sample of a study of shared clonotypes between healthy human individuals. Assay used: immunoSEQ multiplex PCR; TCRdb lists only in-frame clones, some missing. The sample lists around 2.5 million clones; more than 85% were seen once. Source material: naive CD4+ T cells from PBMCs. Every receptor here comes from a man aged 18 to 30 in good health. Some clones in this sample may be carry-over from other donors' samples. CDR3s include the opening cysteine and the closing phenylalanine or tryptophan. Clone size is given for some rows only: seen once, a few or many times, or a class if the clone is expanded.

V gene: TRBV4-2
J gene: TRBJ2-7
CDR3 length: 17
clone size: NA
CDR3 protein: CASSQAEGQGANYEQYF

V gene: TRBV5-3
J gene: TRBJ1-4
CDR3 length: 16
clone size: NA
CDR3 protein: CARSLIRGETNEKLFF

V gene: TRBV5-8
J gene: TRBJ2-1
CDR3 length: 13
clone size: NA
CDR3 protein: CASSLGLADEQFF

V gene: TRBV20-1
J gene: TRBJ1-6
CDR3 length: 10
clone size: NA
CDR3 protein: CSARADTLHF

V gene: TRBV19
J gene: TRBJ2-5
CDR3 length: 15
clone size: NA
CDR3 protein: CASSAQQGEAETQYF

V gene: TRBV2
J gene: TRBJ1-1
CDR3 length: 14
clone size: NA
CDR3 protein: CASSEGRARTEAFF

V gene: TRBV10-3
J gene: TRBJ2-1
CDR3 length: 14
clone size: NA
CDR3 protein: CAISAGTHYNEQFF

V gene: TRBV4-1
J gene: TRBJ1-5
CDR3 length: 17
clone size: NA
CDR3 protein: CASSQNYVEGGTQSQHF

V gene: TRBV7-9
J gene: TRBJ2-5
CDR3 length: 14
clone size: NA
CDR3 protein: CASSLVGTVETQYF

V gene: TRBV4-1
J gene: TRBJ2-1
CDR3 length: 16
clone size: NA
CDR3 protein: CASSQVAGGSDNEQFF

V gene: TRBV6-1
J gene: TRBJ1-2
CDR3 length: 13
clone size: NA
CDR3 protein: CASRSGGRVGYTF

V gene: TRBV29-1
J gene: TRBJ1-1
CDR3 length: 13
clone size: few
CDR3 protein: CSAGGAKNTEAFF

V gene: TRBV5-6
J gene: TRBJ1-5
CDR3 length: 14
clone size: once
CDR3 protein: CASSLMAGNQPQHF

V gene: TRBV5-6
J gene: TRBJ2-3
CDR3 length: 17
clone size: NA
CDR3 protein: CASSLRRGSTPTDTQYF

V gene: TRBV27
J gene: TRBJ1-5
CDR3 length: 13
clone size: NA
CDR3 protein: CASKAESNQPQHF

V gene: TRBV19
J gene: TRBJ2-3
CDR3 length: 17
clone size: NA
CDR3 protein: CASSGGRGTGITDTQYF

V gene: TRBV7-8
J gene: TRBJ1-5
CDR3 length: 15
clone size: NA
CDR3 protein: CASSSIVGDKGPQHF

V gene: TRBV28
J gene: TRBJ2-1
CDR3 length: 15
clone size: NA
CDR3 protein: CASSTLAGGSQEQFF

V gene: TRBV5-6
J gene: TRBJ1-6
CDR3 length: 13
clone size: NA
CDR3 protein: CASSPRREPPLHF

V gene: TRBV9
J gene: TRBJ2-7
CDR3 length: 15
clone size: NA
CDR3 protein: CASSVASGSVWEQYF

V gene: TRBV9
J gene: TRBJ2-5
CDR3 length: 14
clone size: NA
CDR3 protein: CASSARTGTETQYF

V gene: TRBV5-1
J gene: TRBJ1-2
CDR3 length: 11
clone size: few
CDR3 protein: CASAEDGGYTF

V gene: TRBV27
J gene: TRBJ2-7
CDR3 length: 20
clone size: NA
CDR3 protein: CASSLFSIPTLAGGEYEQYF

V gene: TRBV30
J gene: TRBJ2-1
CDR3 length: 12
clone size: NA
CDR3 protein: CAWSSLRNEQFF

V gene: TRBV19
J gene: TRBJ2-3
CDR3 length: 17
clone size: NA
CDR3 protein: CASSMGTDRFSPDTQYF

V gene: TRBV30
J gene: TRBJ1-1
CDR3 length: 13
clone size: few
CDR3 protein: CAWSVSVNTEAFF

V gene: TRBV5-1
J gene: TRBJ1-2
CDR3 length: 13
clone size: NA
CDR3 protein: CASSSQAGDGYTF

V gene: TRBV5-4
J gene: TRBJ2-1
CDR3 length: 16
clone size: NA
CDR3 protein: CASSAPLAGVFNEQFF

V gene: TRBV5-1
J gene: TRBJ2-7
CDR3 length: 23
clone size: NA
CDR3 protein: CASSKGMGQGRLAGGPLTYEQYF

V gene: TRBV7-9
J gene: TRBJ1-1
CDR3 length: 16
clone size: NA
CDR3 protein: CASSPLGEGAVTEAFF

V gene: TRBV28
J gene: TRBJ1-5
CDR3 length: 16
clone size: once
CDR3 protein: CASTQQGADGQVTQHF

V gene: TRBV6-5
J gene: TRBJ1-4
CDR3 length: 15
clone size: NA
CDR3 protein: CASSRQQGAKEKLFF

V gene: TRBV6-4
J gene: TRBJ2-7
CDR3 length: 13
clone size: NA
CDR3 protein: CASSVEGGYEQYF

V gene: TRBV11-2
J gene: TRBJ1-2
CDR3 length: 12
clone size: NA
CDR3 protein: CASNDRTYGYTF

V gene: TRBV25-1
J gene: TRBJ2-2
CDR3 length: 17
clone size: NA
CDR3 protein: CASSEYAGTQNTGELFF

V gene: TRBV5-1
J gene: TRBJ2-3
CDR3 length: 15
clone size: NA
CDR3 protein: CASSLGAGSADTQYF

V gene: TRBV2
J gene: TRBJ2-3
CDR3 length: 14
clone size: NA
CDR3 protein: CASGATLPADTQYF

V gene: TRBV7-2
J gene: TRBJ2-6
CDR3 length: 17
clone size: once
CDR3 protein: CASTPQQGAAGANVLTF

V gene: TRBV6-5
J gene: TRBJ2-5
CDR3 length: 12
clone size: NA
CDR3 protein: CASSYSRETQYF

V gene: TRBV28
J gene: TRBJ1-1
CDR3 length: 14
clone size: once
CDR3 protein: CASSLGAMNTEAFF

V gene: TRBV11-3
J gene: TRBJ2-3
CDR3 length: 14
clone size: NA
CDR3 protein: CASSSRELTDTQYF

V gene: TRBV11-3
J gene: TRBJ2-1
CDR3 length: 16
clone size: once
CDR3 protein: CASSLARTSGPNEQFF

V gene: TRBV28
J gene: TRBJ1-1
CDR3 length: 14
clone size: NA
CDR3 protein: CATIGGQATLEAFF

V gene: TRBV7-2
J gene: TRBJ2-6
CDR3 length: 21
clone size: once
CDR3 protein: CASSLAGASGSSLSGANVLTF

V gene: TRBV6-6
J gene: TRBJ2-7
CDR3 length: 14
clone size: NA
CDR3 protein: CASSLAGSSYEQYF

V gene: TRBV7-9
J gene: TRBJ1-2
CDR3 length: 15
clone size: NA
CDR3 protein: CASSPPGLGNYGYTF

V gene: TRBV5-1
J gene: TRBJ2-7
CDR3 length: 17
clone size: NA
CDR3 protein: CASSFLAGGPLYSEQYF

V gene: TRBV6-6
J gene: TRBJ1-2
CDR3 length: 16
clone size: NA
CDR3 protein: CASSYSISAGNYGYTF